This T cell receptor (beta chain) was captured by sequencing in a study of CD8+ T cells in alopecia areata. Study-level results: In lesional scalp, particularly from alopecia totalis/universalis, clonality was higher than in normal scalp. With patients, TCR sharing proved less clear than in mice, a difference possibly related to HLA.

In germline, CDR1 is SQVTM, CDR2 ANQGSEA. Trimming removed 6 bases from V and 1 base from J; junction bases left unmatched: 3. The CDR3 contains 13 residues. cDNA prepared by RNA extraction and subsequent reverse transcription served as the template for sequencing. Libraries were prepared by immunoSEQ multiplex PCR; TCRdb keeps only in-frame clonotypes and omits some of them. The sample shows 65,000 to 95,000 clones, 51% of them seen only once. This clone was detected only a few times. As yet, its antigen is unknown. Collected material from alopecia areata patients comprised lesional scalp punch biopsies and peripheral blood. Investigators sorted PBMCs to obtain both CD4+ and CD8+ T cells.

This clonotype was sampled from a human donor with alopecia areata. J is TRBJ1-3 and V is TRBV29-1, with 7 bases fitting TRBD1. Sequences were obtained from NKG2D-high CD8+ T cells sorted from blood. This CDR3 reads CSVGTASGNTIYF. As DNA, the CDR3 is TGCAGCGTAGGGACAGCTTCTGGAAACACCATATATTTT.